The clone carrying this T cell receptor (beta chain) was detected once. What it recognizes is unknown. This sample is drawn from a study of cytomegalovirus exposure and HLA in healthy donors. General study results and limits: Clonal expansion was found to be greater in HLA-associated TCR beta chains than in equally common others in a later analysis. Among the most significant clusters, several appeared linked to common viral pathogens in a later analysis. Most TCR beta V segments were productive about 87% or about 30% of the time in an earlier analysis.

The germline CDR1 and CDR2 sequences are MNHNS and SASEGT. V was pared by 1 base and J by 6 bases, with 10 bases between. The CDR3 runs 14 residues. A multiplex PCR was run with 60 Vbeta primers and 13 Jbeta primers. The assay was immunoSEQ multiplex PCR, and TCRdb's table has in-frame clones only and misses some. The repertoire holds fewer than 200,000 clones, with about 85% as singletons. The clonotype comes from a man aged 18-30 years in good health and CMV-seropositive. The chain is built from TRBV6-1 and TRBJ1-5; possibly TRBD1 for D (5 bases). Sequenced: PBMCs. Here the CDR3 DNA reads TGTGCCAGCAGTGAAGAGCAGGGCCCTCAGCCCCAGCATTTT. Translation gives CASSEEQGPQPQHF.